Below, one T cell receptor (beta chain) is given with its context. The clone's antigen remains unknown. Base qualities are not at hand, and no much larger clone is one base apart. The cohort was made up of roughly 670 healthy bone marrow donors. At the time of sampling, all cohort members were nominally healthy, though unrecorded immune exposures were likely present. The donor was CMV seropositive and belonged to the group of 250 to 300 seropositive cohort members. A peripheral blood sample was collected from each donor, and TCR beta sequencing was performed on peripheral blood mononuclear cells. The Qiagen DNeasy Blood Extraction Kit was used to extract genomic DNA from the blood cell samples. The library was made by the immunoSEQ multiplex PCR assay. A mixture of 60 forward primers for TCR Vbeta segments and 13 reverse primers for TCR Jbeta segments was used in the multiplex PCR. The CDR3 region of rearranged TCR beta genes was amplified from genomic DNA with a multiplex PCR assay. The Illumina HiSeq System was used to sequence the amplified TCR beta libraries as 87-base-pair reads. For the original study's pipeline: A later analysis counted approximately 74 million unique TCR beta chains across the 550 to 800 repertoires, and approximately 11 million of these chains were shared by at least two donors. Raw reads were error-corrected and collapsed into unique sequences by a nearest-neighbor algorithm in which closely related sequences were merged to remove PCR and sequencing errors. To assign V, D and J gene segments, CDR3 sequences were aligned to IMGT reference sequences. For a sequence to be retained, a match of at least six nucleotides to both a V gene segment and a J gene segment was required. Rearrangements were called productive when the CDR3 lacked stop codons and stayed in frame with V and J; all others were non-productive. CDR3 was defined according to IMGT convention as the region running from the second conserved V-encoded cysteine to the conserved J-encoded phenylalanine. In an earlier analysis of some 550 of the donors, sequences lacking an unambiguous match to a single V gene segment were excluded. An earlier analysis of some 500 of the donors classified V segments as functional when productive rearrangements were above 56.7% and as segregating when the standard deviation between donors was above 5%. To diagnose cytomegalovirus status from the catalog of TCR beta chain sequences, a statistical classification framework was built. A later analysis assigned V and J genes by comparing TCR nucleotide sequences with IMGT/GENE-DB human TR gene sequences. A later analysis assigned CDR3 sequences and most-parsimonious VDJ recombination scenarios with the TCRdist pipeline. A later analysis defined each TCR beta chain by its CDR3 amino acid sequence plus V-gene family, and excluded reads lacking a unique V-gene family. In a later analysis, 450 to 600 highly shared, low-generation-probability nucleotide sequences were removed to address suspected cross-contamination and a sequencing artifact. For each public chain, a later analysis derived a clonal expansion index from normalized ranks of inferred template counts within each repertoire. In a later analysis, generation probabilities were computed using a VDJ recombination model fitted to out-of-frame rearrangements, and the results were checked against IGoR. In a later analysis, hypergeometric tests were used to score TCR-TCR, TCR-HLA and TCR-CMV co-occurrence, with a repertoire-size bias correction applied to TCR pairs. In a later analysis, false discovery rates were estimated by permuting HLA or CMV assignments 20 times. A later analysis grouped co-occurring TCRs with DBSCAN, adding TCRdist sequence similarity when clustering within HLA-allele-positive subsets. Repertoires with fewer than 30,000 or more than 120,000 public chains, plus five repertoires with anomalous nucleotide sharing, were excluded from co-occurrence clustering. Sourced from immuneACCESS, this table was stored by TCRdb with only in-frame sequences that have V and J called. A share of the clones is absent; for the studies checked, an unresolved V gene accounts for under half, and the remainder has no known explanation. V and J calls and clone size are given by that table; D and trimming were obtained from the DNA. This sample has about 180,000 clones in its table, and around 80% of those were observed once. The top ten clones comprise 1.4% of the sample.

The record originates from a study of cytomegalovirus exposure and HLA in healthy donors (dated by TCRdb to about 2017). Describing the broader study: In an earlier analysis of about 560 of the donors, 276 Gb of sequence data and some 100 million unique TCR beta sequences from about 179 million T cells were reported. An early release covering roughly 600 HLA-typed donors comprised about 310 gigabases of sequencing data and about 90 million unique TCR sequences. Of the approximately 370 genotyped donors, 81% were placed in the genetic ancestry cluster associated with self-reported Caucasian donors. The aim of the study was to test whether cataloging public T cell receptors could identify signatures of past pathogen exposure. The study profiled the T cell repertoires of hundreds of subjects by immunosequencing and related them to cytomegalovirus serostatus. Along with the approximately 620-subject first cohort, a separate validation cohort of around 120 different subjects was used. High-throughput TCR immunosequencing, statistical association of individual TCRs with disease status, and machine learning were combined to predict cytomegalovirus infection status. A later analysis re-analyzed previously published TCR beta repertoires from 600 to 850 donors and added high-resolution HLA genotyping to study TCR occurrence patterns. Rather than using new phenotypic data, the later analysis identified candidate immune exposures from TCR beta sequences and from how often those sequences occurred across donors. In an earlier analysis of a few hundred of the donors, high-throughput TCR beta sequencing was used to judge whether each TCR beta V gene segment behaved as functional or pseudogenic. Donor age, sex, ethnicity and CMV serostatus were collected together with the repertoire data. In a later genetic analysis, genome-wide SNP genotypes for about 60% of the 666 donors were used, and that subset was treated as a discovery cohort. All discovery cohort repertoires had been generated on a single sequencing platform. HLA typing covered class I and class II loci at four-digit resolution. Typing coverage varied by locus: roughly 620-630 donors for A, B, C, DRB1 and DQB1; 500 to 550 for DQA1; nearly 610 for DPA1; some 470 for DPB1. Because of strong linkage in the cohort, four or five DR-DQ haplotypes were treated as single units for association and clustering. Among a few hundred genotyped donors of the cohort, an average of 235,054 unique TCR beta nucleotide sequences were sequenced per donor, roughly 20% of them non-productive.

Study-wide conclusions, independent of this receptor: Roughly uniform sequencing depth across donors was assumed in presence/absence analyses, although this assumption may not hold. According to a later analysis, TCR association rates differed among HLA loci, with DRB1 alleles showing the most associated TCRs and HLA-C alleles showing the fewest. In a later genetic analysis, fewer N-insertions in productive TCRs were reported among donors in an Asian-associated ancestry cluster than the roughly 700-donor mean. This cohort had only TCR beta chains sequenced, and the lack of alpha or paired-chain data limited which features could be detected. In both the original and validation cohorts, the classifier was reported to diagnose cytomegalovirus status with high specificity and sensitivity. While some public TCRs were present in many individuals, most TCR sequences turned up only very rarely across donors. Because HLA typing was missing for some donors at each locus, association tests included only the typed subset. CMV serostatus was the only immune exposure information available for the cohort. The earlier analysis of approximately 540 of the donors excluded some 16 rarely observed V segments, including chromosome 9 orphons, because counts were too low. In a later analysis, HLA-associated TCR beta chains showed more clonal expansion and lower generation probabilities than non-associated chains that were equally common. An association between a missense DCLRE1C variant and V-gene and J-gene trimming of TCR beta chains was found in a later genetic analysis and replicated in an independent cohort. A cluster of highly shared sequence variants was judged likely to be a technical artifact of the sequencing pipeline. A further reported finding was that TCR beta sequences accurately predicted the HLA-A and HLA-B alleles for most subjects in the first cohort. According to the authors, the approach could potentially be generalized to other disease states and immunological phenotypes. Broadly in line with IMGT annotations, most TCR beta V segments showed up in productive rearrangements about 90% or about 30% of the time in an earlier analysis of 450 to 750 of the donors. In a later analysis, several top co-occurrence clusters were reported to appear linked to parvovirus B19, influenza, CMV and Epstein-Barr virus. According to a later analysis, most CMV-associated TCR beta chains appeared to be HLA-restricted, and the HLA associations seemed to be driven largely by CMV exposure. Linkage disequilibrium might explain the correlated functional status among segregating V segments, but an unknown experimental factor could not be ruled out. The study gave a list of 150 to 200 TCR beta chains associated with cytomegalovirus. In vitro tests confirmed that a few of the cytomegalovirus-associated TCR beta chains recognize cytomegalovirus antigens. The 87-base-pair reads could not distinguish some IMGT-functional V segments, including TRBV6-2 and TRBV6-3, so those segments were excluded. At a false discovery rate of 0.05, a later analysis linked about 16,000 TCR beta sequences to specific HLA alleles. Strong co-occurrence of HLA alleles, especially DR and DQ, made assigning TCR associations to individual alleles difficult.

The CDR3 runs 13 residues from the cysteine to the phenylalanine. Only the CDR3 DNA stays, 39 bases, in frame from base 1. As encoded in the germline V gene, CDR1 is MNHEY while CDR2 is SVGAGI. This TCR was recovered from a girl aged 5 to 17 in good health and CMV-seropositive. Rearrangement joined TRBV6-5 to TRBJ2-5; a weak D assignment points to TRBD1 (5 bases agree). Matching the DNA end better, TRBJ2-7 makes the J call doubtful. What was sequenced was PBMCs. This receptor carries the CDR3 CASSYSGPHEQYF. The base sequence is TGTGCCAGCAGTTACTCGGGGCCCCACGAGCAGTACTTC.